These 9 T cell receptor beta chains were all obtained from the same sample, sequenced in a study of blood T cell repertoires in COVID-19. Sequencing used immunoSEQ multiplex PCR; TCRdb keeps in-frame clones, though not all of them. The data contain about 170,000 clones, about 86% of them singletons. Material: peripheral blood. The source of these receptors is a man aged 45-60 years with active or convalescent COVID-19.

The chain couples TRBV20-1 to TRBJ1-6; 9 bases fit TRBD1. V gave up 3 bases and J gave up 9 bases; unmatched junction bases: 9. The CDR3 sequence is 15 residues long. Germline values: CDR1 DFQATT, CDR2 SNEGSKA (reference sequence). The CDR3 loop is CSASDVRQGVSPLHF. CDR3 in DNA: TGCAGTGCTAGTGATGTTCGACAGGGGGTTTCACCCCTCCACTTT.

The chain carries TRBV27 and TRBJ1-4; TRBD1 matches at 8 bases. The ends lost 5 bases at V and 7 bases at J; junction bases unmatched: 9. The CDR3 runs 15 residues. Germline V gives CDR1 MNHEY, CDR2 SMNVEV (reference sequence). The CDR3 protein is CASSPMTGAGEKLFF. The DNA of the CDR3 is TGTGCCAGCAGTCCAATGACAGGGGCCGGTGAAAAACTGTTTTTT.

The rearrangement links TRBV6-6 to TRBJ2-6; the match to TRBD1 covers 10 bases. The CDR3 is made up of 17 amino acids. V lost 5 bases and J lost 3; bases outside the gene matches: 7. Looked up from germline, CDR1 is MNHNY and CDR2 is SVGAGI (reference sequence). The chain's CDR3 is CASSPGTGVYGANVLTF. The CDR3 bases are TGTGCCAGCAGTCCTGGGACAGGGGTTTATGGGGCCAACGTCCTGACTTTC.

This chain connects TRBV7-8 to TRBJ1-1, with a weak D call TRBD1 (5 bases). The CDR3 has 15 residues. The germline V gene encodes CDR1 SGHVS and CDR2 FQNEAQ. V was clipped by 2 bases and J by 1 base, with 11 bases between them. The CDR3 loop is CASSLWGRSNTEAFF. Written as DNA, the CDR3 is TGTGCCAGCAGCTTATGGGGCAGGTCGAACACTGAAGCTTTCTTT.

The chain recombines TRBV9 with TRBJ2-7; 10 bases map to TRBD2. Unmatched junction bases numbered 3, after V lost 0 bases and J lost 3 bases. Germline values: CDR1 SGDLS, CDR2 YYNGEE. CDR3 size: 15 residues. The CDR3 sequence is CASSVGPSGGYEQYF. The CDR3 DNA sequence: TGTGCCAGCAGCGTAGGTCCTAGCGGGGGCTACGAGCAGTACTTC.

The chain recombines TRBV11-1 with TRBJ2-2; possible D gene TRBD2, 7 bases. Trimming left V 4 bases short and J 7 bases short, with 19 bases between. The CDR3 runs 16 residues. Per the germline V gene, CDR1 is SGHAT and CDR2 is FQDESV (reference sequence). Written as DNA, the CDR3 is TGTGCCAGCAGCTCCGGGGGGCGCGGGATTAACGGGGAGCTGTTTTTT. It is translated as CASSSGGRGINGELFF.

The chain is built from TRBV23-1 and TRBJ1-6, with 7 bases aligning to TRBD1. TRBV23-1 is an ORF; its function is uncertain. With V trimmed by 2 bases and J by 10 bases, 14 bases remained unmatched. There are 17 residues in the CDR3. CDR3 region: CASSQPEHDRDRSPLHF. CDR3 DNA: TGCGCCAGCAGTCAACCGGAACACGACAGGGATAGATCACCCCTCCACTTT.

The V call is TRBV5-8, the J call TRBJ2-1, with TRBD2 identical over 11 bases. Germline V gives CDR1 SGHTS, CDR2 YDEGEE. The CDR3 has 16 residues. J was trimmed by 5 bases and V by 6 bases; bases with no gene match: 10. The chain's CDR3 is CASTPLSGRAHNEQFF. CDR3 bases: TGTGCCAGCACCCCCCTTAGCGGGAGGGCCCACAATGAGCAGTTCTTC.

The chain carries TRBV2 and TRBJ2-1; possibly TRBD1 for D (6 bases). From germline, CDR1 is SNHLY and CDR2 FYNNEI. The CDR3 has 12 amino acids. V was pared by 5 bases and J by 9 bases, with 11 bases between. As DNA, the CDR3 is TGTGCCAGCAGTTTTCAGGGGACTGAGCAGTTCTTC. Protein: CASSFQGTEQFF.